This is a list of T cell receptor beta chains from one sample in a study of shared clonotypes between healthy human individuals. Method: immunoSEQ multiplex PCR; TCRdb's copy keeps in-frame clones and lacks some. The profile covers just over 2,000,000 clones, with approximately 94% appearing a single time and 0.85% to 1.2% taken by the ten largest. What was sequenced was naive CD8+ T cells sorted from blood. The receptor source for this set is a young man in good health. CDR3s include the opening cysteine and the closing phenylalanine or tryptophan.

TRBV6-5	14	TRBJ1-2	CASSLDRDNYGYTF
TRBV10-1	15	TRBJ2-2	CASSDSGLGTGELFF
TRBV7-9	15	TRBJ2-3	CASSLVLGGTDTQYF
TRBV28	15	TRBJ1-1	CASNVMTGSITEAFF
TRBV30	15	TRBJ2-4	CARSVLDRAGDSRYF
TRBV19	15	TRBJ1-1	CASSIGGQTNTEAFF
TRBV7-9	13	TRBJ2-1	CASSLGSGNEQFF
TRBV5-1	15	TRBJ1-2	CASSFDREANYGYTF
TRBV4-3	15	TRBJ2-7	CASSRTKQGAHEQYF
TRBV4-1	16	TRBJ1-5	CASSQETGGLHQPQHF
TRBV5-1	18	TRBJ2-3	CASSLATPSGMGGDTQYF
TRBV4-1	15	TRBJ1-2	CASSPRGGANYGYTF
TRBV28	13	TRBJ2-5	CASSLGGGETQYF
TRBV15	14	TRBJ2-5	CATTVSGFQETQYF
TRBV28	14	TRBJ2-5	CATLTSGGQETQYF
TRBV7-9	15	TRBJ2-1	CASSFEGWTYNEQFF
TRBV27	17	TRBJ2-5	CASSLGSVRGGGETQYF
TRBV19	13	TRBJ2-7	CASRVTGAGEQYF
TRBV7-9	16	TRBJ2-1	CASSSTSGRAMNEQFF
TRBV5-1	14	TRBJ2-7	CASSAGQGYDEQYF
TRBV4-3	14	TRBJ2-2	CASSQDRGRGELFF
TRBV9	15	TRBJ2-7	CASSVDDRGTYEQYF
TRBV2	14	TRBJ2-7	CASSEGWGSYEQYF
TRBV15	14	TRBJ2-7	CATSLAAGSYEQYF
TRBV5-6	15	TRBJ2-1	CASSGGSGSYNEQFF
TRBV5-4	13	TRBJ1-1	CASSLAGFTEAFF
TRBV5-1	11	TRBJ2-5	CASSTDRVTYF
TRBV5-4	13	TRBJ2-7	CASSLAGVDEQYF
TRBV28	16	TRBJ1-4	CASSLGGVPYNEKLFF
TRBV4-1	13	TRBJ2-3	CASSQLGTDTQYF
TRBV7-9	16	TRBJ2-7	CASRSTSGTAPEEQYF
TRBV7-9	18	TRBJ2-2	CASSLILSEGANTGELFF
TRBV5-1	13	TRBJ2-1	CASSSGLSNEQFF
TRBV6-5	12	TRBJ1-5	CASSSGPQPQHF
TRBV27	13	TRBJ2-7	CASRRLGAEKQYF
TRBV7-6	14	TRBJ1-1	CASSEDVMNTEAFF
TRBV7-6	16	TRBJ2-3	CASSLGPGQGPDTQYF
TRBV27	15	TRBJ1-5	CASSLLAGGGQPQHF
TRBV30	14	TRBJ2-2	CAWSVISLTGELFF
TRBV28	12	TRBJ1-2	CATSPGNYGYTF
TRBV7-9	15	TRBJ1-3	CASSSDRASGNTIYF
TRBV5-1	14	TRBJ1-1	CASSLGQGLSEAFF
TRBV9	13	TRBJ1-6	CASSVGGEPPLHF
TRBV13	16	TRBJ2-7	CASSLRSGRFSYEQYF
TRBV27	17	TRBJ2-7	CASSLSWGDRGPYEQYF
TRBV19	13	TRBJ1-1	CASKTGGLTEAFF
TRBV13	17	TRBJ2-2	CASSLLGPGLNTGELFF